This record concerns one T cell receptor (beta chain) sequence. Its antigen remains undetermined. Base qualities are not at hand, and no much larger clone is one base apart. CDR1 SGDLS and CDR2 YYNGEE are derived from the germline V gene. V is shortened by 2 bases, J by 6 bases, and the region joining them spans 19 bases. The CDR3 contains 16 residues, cysteine and phenylalanine counted. Solely the CDR3 DNA is kept, with 48 bases framed from the first base. The donors were healthy, HIV-negative adults who had no recently reported acute infections or vaccinations. All donors were Caucasian adults living in Nashville, Tennessee, USA. CD4+ T cells were enriched through magnetic negative selection, after which naive cells were positively selected on CD45RA and the remaining negative fraction served as the memory subset. After blood collection by leukapheresis, PBMCs were isolated using Ficoll-Histopaque density gradient centrifugation and then cryopreserved in the vapor phase of liquid nitrogen. Analytical flow cytometry was used to check the purity and quantity of each magnetically sorted T cell population. Genomic DNA was isolated from every sorted fraction and measured by UV absorbance on a Nanodrop 2000c.

TCR CDR3 regions were amplified from genomic DNA by multiplex PCR using the deep immunoSEQ assay. Genomic DNA extracted from each cell subset was distributed evenly over all wells of several immunoSEQ 96-well plates, and each plate served as one replicate. Each replicate PCR for sorted subsets received roughly 0.2 ug genomic DNA, equal to about 30,000 T cell genomes. The purified libraries were quantified using a Qubit 3.0 fluorometer, sized with a Bioanalyzer 2100, and then quantified again using the KAPA Library Quantification kit. A separate single-read 150-cycle Illumina NextSeq 550 flow cell was used to sequence each immunoSEQ 96-well plate. Regarding the original processing steps: Because the immunoSEQ output included only junctional sequences and no quality scores, the filtering could not be the same as the filtering used for full-length reads. Sequences were annotated with PyIR, a Python wrapper for IgBLAST v1.9, and V/J genes and CDR3 were assigned using IMGT germline references. Reads were removed for weak V/J assignments (E-value above 1e-6), missing CDR3, stop codons, out-of-frame junctions, or ambiguous translated residues. V3J clonotypes were defined by identical inferred V gene, J gene, and CDR3 amino acid sequence. To compute the percentage overlap between repertoires, the number of shared unique clonotypes was divided by the size of the smaller repertoire. Richness of each repertoire was evaluated using RTK rarefaction, the Chao1 estimator, and Recon v2.1 estimates of unobserved clonotypes. For all TCRbeta clonotypes obtained by the gDNA method from a few donors, generation probabilities were computed with OLGA. In TCRdb, the immuneACCESS table is reduced to in-frame sequences with V and J assigned. These tables do not hold every clone; where another copy was compared, an unresolved V gene accounts for under half, and the others remain unexplained. V, J and clone size reflect that table, while D and trimming were determined from the DNA. For this sample the table gives a few million clones, of which 90% to 97% were detected only once. The ten largest account for roughly 0.13% of the sample.

The data belong to a study of shared clonotypes between healthy human individuals (TCRdb year 2020). With respect to the entire study: The cohort comprised a couple of women and a few men aged 18 to 49 years. For each donor, three plates each were used for CD4 naive and CD4 memory, two plates were used for CD8 naive, and one plate was used for CD8 memory. The study deeply sequenced blood TCR repertoires of 5 or 6 healthy adults to estimate repertoire size and the extent of clonotype sharing between individuals. Libraries were prepared and TCR repertoires were sequenced by different laboratories using diverse techniques, in order to increase sequencing depth and limit assay-specific biases. Between about 0.94 and 8.9 billion PBMCs per donor were obtained by leukapheresis. The research as a whole found: Estimated clonotype richness was generally larger for naive than for memory subsets. Clonotypes shared by all four sorted-subset donors showed higher generation probabilities than non-shared clonotypes. Across a few donors, roughly 5.1% of naive CD4, 3% to 3.5% of naive CD8, around 2.5% of memory CD4, and around 0.4% of memory CD8 clonotypes were shared. Pairwise subsampling led to the expectation that sequencing depth would affect the degree of clonotype sharing among donors. The small number of donors limited the genetic and exposure-history diversity represented. Even with the large sequencing depth, rarefaction of the sorted-subset datasets indicated that sequencing was incomplete. Sampling was restricted to blood, and TCR repertoires in tissues likely differ from the TCR repertoires found in blood.

The receptor was derived from a man aged 18 to 30 in good health. The sequencing sample was made of naive CD4+ T cells sorted from blood. This specimen's cell subset or site label, per the study, means: CD45RA+ positively selected. The chain uses TRBV9 and TRBJ2-3; the D gene may be TRBD1 or TRBD2, since each aligns over 5 bases. The CDR3 in this case is CASSVAGRDRRDTQYF. The DNA sequence reads TGTGCCAGCAGCGTTGCCGGCCGGGACCGGAGGGATACGCAGTATTTT.